These T cell receptor beta chains were read from a single sample in a study of blood T cell repertoires in COVID-19. Produced via immunoSEQ multiplex PCR; TCRdb's table is partial and in-frame only. The data contain more than 150,000 clones, about 86% of them singletons. Sequenced input: peripheral blood. The receptors originated from a man aged 55 to 70 with acute or convalescent COVID-19. CDR3s include the opening cysteine and the closing phenylalanine or tryptophan. A D gene is named only where the DNA matches it firmly. Size tells how often a clone was seen (once, few, many) or the class of an expanded clone, and some rows leave it out.

CDR3aa | CDR3nt | d_gene | v_gene | abundance | j_gene
CASSLVARGYTF | TGTGCCAGCAGCTTGGTGGCCAGGGGCTACACCTTC | . | TRBV5-6 | . | TRBJ1-2
CASSRDPWPTDTQYF | TGTGCCAGCAGCCGAGACCCCTGGCCCACAGATACGCAGTATTTT | . | TRBV3-1/TRBV3-2 | . | TRBJ2-3
CAWKRDRGSRGYTF | TGTGCCTGGAAGAGGGACAGGGGATCCCGCGGCTACACCTTC | TRBD1 | TRBV30 | few | TRBJ1-2
CSASKTGATSPLHF | TGCAGTGCTAGTAAGACAGGGGCCACTTCACCCCTCCACTTT | TRBD1 | TRBV20-1 | . | TRBJ1-6
CASSWRGDHEQYF | TGTGCCAGCAGTTGGCGGGGGGATCACGAGCAGTACTTC | TRBD2 | TRBV9 | . | TRBJ2-7
CASSSGQGYYGYTF | TGTGCCAGTAGTTCTGGACAAGGGTACTATGGCTACACCTTC | . | TRBV19 | . | TRBJ1-2
CASSQGTGRFNEQFF | TGTGCCAGCAGCCAAGGGACAGGGAGATTCAATGAGCAGTTCTTC | TRBD1 | TRBV3-1/TRBV3-2 | . | TRBJ2-1
CASSQGAGGPYEQYF | TGTGCCAGCAGCCAGGGGGCGGGAGGGCCTTACGAGCAGTACTTC | . | TRBV9 | . | TRBJ2-7
CASSYLGQGTDTQYF | TGTGCCAGCAGTTACTTGGGACAAGGCACAGATACGCAGTATTTT | . | TRBV6-5 | once | TRBJ2-3
CASSRQGLTEAFF | TGTGCCAGCAGCCGACAGGGTTTAACTGAAGCTTTCTTT | TRBD1 | TRBV6-6 | once | TRBJ1-1
CASTLQGAGGNTIYF | TGTGCCAGCACCCTACAGGGGGCTGGTGGAAACACCATATATTTT | TRBD1 | TRBV28 | once | TRBJ1-3
CASSQEAVSYNEQFF | TGTGCCAGCAGCCAAGAGGCGGTTAGCTACAATGAGCAGTTCTTC | . | TRBV6-5 | . | TRBJ2-1
CASSTLDRGRTEAFF | TGTGCCAGTAGTACCTTGGACAGGGGGCGGACTGAAGCTTTCTTT | TRBD1 | TRBV19 | . | TRBJ1-1
CASSQAGGSQPQHF | TGTGCCAGCAGCCAAGCAGGGGGTAGCCAGCCCCAGCATTTT | TRBD1 | TRBV3-1/TRBV3-2 | . | TRBJ1-5
CASSPLNSGRGTYSYEQYF | TGTGCCAGCAGCCCTCTAAATAGCGGGAGGGGTACATATTCCTACGAGCAGTACTTC | TRBD2 | TRBV7-2 | . | TRBJ2-7
CASRDRQAGSYNEQFF | TGTGCCAGCAGGGATCGGCAGGCGGGATCCTACAATGAGCAGTTCTTC | . | TRBV7-3 | . | TRBJ2-1
CASSNGQQLREDEQFF | TGTGCCAGTAGTAATGGCCAGCAGCTGAGGGAGGATGAGCAGTTCTTC | . | TRBV19 | . | TRBJ2-1
CASSVGVGGQGYNEQFF | TGTGCCAGCAGCGTAGGTGTGGGTGGACAGGGCTACAATGAGCAGTTCTTC | TRBD1 | TRBV9 | . | TRBJ2-1
CASSLQGWYEAFF | TGTGCCAGCAGCCTACAGGGTTGGTATGAAGCTTTCTTT | . | TRBV28 | . | TRBJ1-1
CASSEQGGNTEAFF | TGTGCCAGCAGTGAACAGGGGGGGAACACTGAAGCTTTCTTT | TRBD1 | TRBV2 | once | TRBJ1-1
CASSALGDSPLHF | TGTGCCAGTAGTGCCCTAGGTGATTCACCCCTCCACTTT | . | TRBV19 | . | TRBJ1-6
CSASKGAQETQYF | TGCAGTGCTAGTAAGGGGGCCCAAGAGACCCAGTACTTC | TRBD1 | TRBV20-1 | . | TRBJ2-5
CASSAPGTGRTEAFF | TGTGCCAGTAGTGCCCCCGGGACAGGGAGAACTGAAGCTTTCTTT | TRBD1 | TRBV19 | . | TRBJ1-1
CASSLTSGRSYEQYF | TGTGCCAGCAGTCTGACTAGCGGTCGGTCCTACGAGCAGTACTTC | TRBD2 | TRBV7-2 | few | TRBJ2-7
CASSRLAGGNIQYF | TGTGCCAGCAGTCGCCTAGCGGGAGGGAACATTCAGTACTTC | TRBD2 | TRBV2 | . | TRBJ2-4
CASSIRGGIGYEQFF | TGTGCCAGTAGTATAAGGGGGGGCATCGGGTATGAGCAGTTCTTC | . | TRBV19 | . | TRBJ2-1
CASSQGATTEAFF | TGCGCCAGCAGCCAAGGGGCGACCACTGAAGCTTTCTTT | . | TRBV4-1 | . | TRBJ1-1
CSGSQETQYF | TGCAGCGGTAGTCAAGAGACCCAGTACTTC | . | TRBV29-1 | . | TRBJ2-5
CASSQDRGWVAEQYF | TGTGCCAGCAGCCAAGATCGGGGATGGGTGGCCGAGCAGTACTTC | . | TRBV3-1/TRBV3-2 | . | TRBJ2-7
CASSDQIGTTIYF | TGTGCCAGCAGTGACCAAATCGGGACAACCATATATTTT | . | TRBV6-4 | . | TRBJ1-3
CAIMGGALYGYTF | TGTGCCATCATGGGGGGGGCGCTTTATGGCTACACCTTC | . | TRBV10-3 | . | TRBJ1-2
CASSRGQGDSGYTF | TGTGCCAGCTCGCGGGGACAGGGCGATTCTGGCTACACCTTC | TRBD1 | TRBV18 | . | TRBJ1-2
CASSQEGGSFSYNSPLHF | TGCGCCAGCAGCCAAGAGGGTGGGAGTTTCTCCTATAATTCACCCCTCCACTTT | . | TRBV4-1 | . | TRBJ1-6
CASSLRFGVNGYTF | TGTGCCAGCAGTTTACGATTCGGGGTAAATGGCTACACCTTC | . | TRBV28 | . | TRBJ1-2
CASSWADYEQYF | TGTGCCAGCAGCTGGGCTGACTACGAGCAGTACTTC | . | TRBV28 | . | TRBJ2-7
CASSLAETGGHEQFF | TGTGCCAGCAGTTTAGCCGAGACAGGGGGCCATGAGCAGTTCTTC | TRBD1 | TRBV27 | . | TRBJ2-1
CASSFVGGDTEAFF | TGCGCCAGCAGCTTCGTTGGGGGGGACACTGAAGCTTTCTTT | . | TRBV5-1 | . | TRBJ1-1
CASSLGPNTEAFF | TGTGCCAGCAGTTTAGGGCCTAACACTGAAGCTTTCTTT | . | TRBV12-3/TRBV12-4 | . | TRBJ1-1
CASSLVTGGEQFF | TGTGCCAGCAGCTTAGTAACAGGCGGTGAGCAGTTCTTC | . | TRBV7-2 | . | TRBJ2-1
CAAAEGRTDTQYF | TGTGCCGCGGCGGAGGGCCGCACAGATACGCAGTATTTT | . | TRBV6-5 | . | TRBJ2-3
CASNLQGREQYF | TGTGCCAGCAATTTACAGGGCCGCGAGCAGTACTTC | . | TRBV28 | . | TRBJ2-7
CASSWGLSYNEQFF | TGTGCCAGCAGCTGGGGACTTTCCTACAATGAGCAGTTCTTC | . | TRBV7-2 | . | TRBJ2-1
CASLVSSGNTIYF | TGTGCCAGCTTAGTGAGCTCTGGAAACACCATATATTTT | . | TRBV28 | once | TRBJ1-3
CASTEFVTEQFF | TGTGCCAGTACCGAGTTCGTAACTGAGCAGTTCTTC | . | TRBV7-9 | . | TRBJ2-1